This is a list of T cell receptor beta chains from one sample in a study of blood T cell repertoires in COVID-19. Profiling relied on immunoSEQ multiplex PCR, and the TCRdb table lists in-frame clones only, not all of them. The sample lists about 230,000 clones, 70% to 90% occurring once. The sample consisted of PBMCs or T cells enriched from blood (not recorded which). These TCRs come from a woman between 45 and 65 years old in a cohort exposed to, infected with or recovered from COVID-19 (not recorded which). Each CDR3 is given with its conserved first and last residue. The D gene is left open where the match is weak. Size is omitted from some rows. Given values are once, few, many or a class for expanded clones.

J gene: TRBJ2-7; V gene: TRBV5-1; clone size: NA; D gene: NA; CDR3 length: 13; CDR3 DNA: TGCGCCAGCAGCTTGCTCAGGGGTTACGAGCAGTACTTC; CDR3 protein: CASSLLRGYEQYF
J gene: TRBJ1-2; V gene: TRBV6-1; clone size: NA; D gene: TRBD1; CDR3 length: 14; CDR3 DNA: TGTGCCAGCAGCGAAGGGACAGTATACTATGGCTACACCTTC; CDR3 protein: CASSEGTVYYGYTF
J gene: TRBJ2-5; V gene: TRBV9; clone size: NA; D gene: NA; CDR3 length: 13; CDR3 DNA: TGTGCCAGCAGCGTACCGGGGCAAGAGACCCAGTACTTC; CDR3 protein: CASSVPGQETQYF
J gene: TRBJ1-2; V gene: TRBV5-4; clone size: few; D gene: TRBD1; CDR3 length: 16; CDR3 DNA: TGTGCCAGCAGCTCCCCCACGACAGGGGTCGGCTATGGCTACACCTTC; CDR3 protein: CASSSPTTGVGYGYTF
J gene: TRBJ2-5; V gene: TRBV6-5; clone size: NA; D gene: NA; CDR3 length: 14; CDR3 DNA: TGTGCCAGCACCCTACAGGGAACGGGGGAGACCCAGTACTTC; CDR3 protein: CASTLQGTGETQYF
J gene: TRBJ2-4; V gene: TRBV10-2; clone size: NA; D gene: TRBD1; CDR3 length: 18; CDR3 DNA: TGCGCCAGCAGCACCCGGGACAGCGCATCGGTAGCCAAAAACATTCAGTACTTC; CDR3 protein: CASSTRDSASVAKNIQYF
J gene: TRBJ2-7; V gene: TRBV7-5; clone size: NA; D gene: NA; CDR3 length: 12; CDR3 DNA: TGTGCCAGAAGTCCCGACAGATACGAGCAGTACTTC; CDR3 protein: CARSPDRYEQYF
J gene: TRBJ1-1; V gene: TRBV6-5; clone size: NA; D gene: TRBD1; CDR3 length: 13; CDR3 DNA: TGTGCCAGCAGTTACCTACAGGGGTCTGAAGCTTTCTTT; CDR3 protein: CASSYLQGSEAFF
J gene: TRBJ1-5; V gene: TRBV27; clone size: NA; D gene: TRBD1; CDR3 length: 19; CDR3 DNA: TGTGCCAGCAGCCCTGCCGGGACAGGGGCCTCCGATCGCAATCAGCCCCAGCATTTT; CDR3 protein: CASSPAGTGASDRNQPQHF
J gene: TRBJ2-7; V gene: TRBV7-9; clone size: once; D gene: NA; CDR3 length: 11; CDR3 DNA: TGTGCCAGCAGGGGCGTCTACGAGCAGTACTTC; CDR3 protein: CASRGVYEQYF
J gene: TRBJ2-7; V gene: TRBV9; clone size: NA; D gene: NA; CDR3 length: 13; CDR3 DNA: TGTGCCAGCAGCGTAGCGGAGGGGCACGAGCAGTACTTC; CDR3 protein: CASSVAEGHEQYF
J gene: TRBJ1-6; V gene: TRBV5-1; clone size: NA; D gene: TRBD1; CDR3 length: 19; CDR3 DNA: TGCGCCAGCAGCTTGACCTGGACAGGCCCGAGCTCCTATAATTCACCCCTCCACTTT; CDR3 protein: CASSLTWTGPSSYNSPLHF
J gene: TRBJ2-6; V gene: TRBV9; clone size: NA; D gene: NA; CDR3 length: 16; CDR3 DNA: TGTGCCAGCAGCGTTAGAGGCGACTCTGGGGCCAACGTCCTGACTTTC; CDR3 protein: CASSVRGDSGANVLTF
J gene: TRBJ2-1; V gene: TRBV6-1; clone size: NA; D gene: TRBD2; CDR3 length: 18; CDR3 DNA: TGTGCCAGCAGTGAAGTTCCCGGGACTAGCGGGGTGGGGAATGAGCAGTTCTTC; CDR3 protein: CASSEVPGTSGVGNEQFF
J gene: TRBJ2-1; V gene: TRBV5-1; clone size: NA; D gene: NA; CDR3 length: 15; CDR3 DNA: TGCGCCAGCAGCTTGGAGGCTAGCCTCTACAATGAGCAGTTCTTC; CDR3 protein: CASSLEASLYNEQFF
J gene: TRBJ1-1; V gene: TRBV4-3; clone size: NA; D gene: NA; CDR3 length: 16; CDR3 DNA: TGCGCCAGCAGCCCAGAGGGGGGGATCCCGGGCACTGAAGCTTTCTTT; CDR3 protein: CASSPEGGIPGTEAFF